This T cell receptor (beta chain) was sequenced in a study of T-cell reconstitution after alpha-beta-depleted transplantation in children. Study outcomes and limitations: The origin of high day-60 TCRbeta diversity in some patients lay in surviving recipient T cells and thymic progenitors. At the one-year point after transplant, T-cell counts and TCRbeta diversity were found to come mostly from T cells that had been newly produced.

V gave up 2 bases and J gave up 5 bases; unmatched junction bases: 10. Germline loops: CDR1 SGHAT, CDR2 FQNNGV. The CDR3 is made up of 16 amino acids. For this clonotype: The target antigen is unknown.

A library of TCRbeta sequences, prepared with unique molecular identifiers, was generated. TCRdb analysed the PCR reads with MiXCR anew, one entry per CDR3 protein. This sample has approximately 800,000 distinct CDR3 sequences, with approximately 15% found just once. The sequencing used PBMCs, mostly from graft donor cells, collected 360 days after TCRalphabeta/CD19-depleted stem cell transplant. The source is a male patient younger than 18 who had a stem cell transplant for acute lymphoblastic leukemia, so the T cells may come from the graft donor. The chain recombines TRBV11-2 with TRBJ2-3; the match to TRBD2 covers 7 bases. CDR3: CASSLNGGSAQDTQYF. The CDR3 region has the DNA TGTGCCAGCAGCTTAAATGGCGGGAGTGCACAAGATACGCAGTATTTT.